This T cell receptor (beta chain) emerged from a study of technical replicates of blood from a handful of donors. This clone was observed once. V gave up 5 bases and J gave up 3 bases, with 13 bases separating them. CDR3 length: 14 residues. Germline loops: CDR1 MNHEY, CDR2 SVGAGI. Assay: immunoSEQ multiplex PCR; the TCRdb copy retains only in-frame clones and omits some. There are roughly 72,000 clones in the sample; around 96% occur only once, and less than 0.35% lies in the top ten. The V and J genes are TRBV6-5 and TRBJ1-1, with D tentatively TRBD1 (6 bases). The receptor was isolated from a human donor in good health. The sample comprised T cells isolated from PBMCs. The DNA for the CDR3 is TGTGCCAGCAGTACACAGGGAGGGGACACTGAAGCTTTCTTT. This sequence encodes CASSTQGGDTEAFF.